The clone carrying this T cell receptor gamma chain was recorded a few times. TCRdb re-called clones from the RT-PCR reads using CATT. The table lists over a thousand gamma-chain clones, 60% of them singletons. The germline CDR1 and CDR2 sequences are VTNTFY and YDVSTARD (reference sequence). This CDR3 has 12 amino acids. V lost 0 bases to trimming and J lost 6 bases; unmatched junction nucleotides: 2. The data are from a study of gamma-delta T cells after stem cell transplantation. Sample: gamma-delta T cells. V gene TRGV3 combines with J gene TRGJ1 or TRGJ2. The receptor's source is a human donor. It is not recorded whose cells these are; they may come from a transplant donor. The CDR3: CATWDRRYKKLF. CDR3 coding DNA: TGTGCCACCTGGGACAGGCGTTATAAGAAACTCTTT.